This TCR beta chain was profiled in a study of beta chain features in type 1 diabetes. Study-level findings and limits: When Type 1 diabetes patients were examined, their TCRB CDR3s proved moderately but significantly shorter in all four CD4+ subsets. Insertions were fewer and deletions more numerous at VDJ junctions in type 1 diabetes patients.

Expressed TCRB transcripts were sequenced after all isolated RNA was converted to cDNA. Repertoires were generated with immunoSEQ multiplex PCR, while TCRdb's copy carries only in-frame clones and drops some. Of roughly 260,000 clones in the sample, 9.5% to 13% were seen once. Concerning this clone: No antigen is known for it.

The CDR3 is 15 residues long. CDR1 is LGHNA and CDR2 is YSLEER in the germline V gene. Trimming pared 0 bases from V and 4 bases from J, leaving 12 bases between. The chain has TRBV4-3 and TRBJ1-2, with a weak D call TRBD1 (5 bases). The sequenced sample consisted of naive CD4+ T cells from blood. The TCR originated in a man aged 30 to 45 with type 1 diabetes. The chain's CDR3 is CASSQDIGETYGYTF. The CDR3 bases are TGCGCCAGCAGCCAAGATATAGGGGAAACCTATGGCTACACCTTC.